The 27 T cell receptor beta chains below were found in one sample sequenced in a study of blood T cell repertoires in COVID-19. TCRdb's copy holds only in-frame clones and misses some; the assay was immunoSEQ multiplex PCR. The sample shows 230,000 or so clones, about 86% of them seen only once. Material: peripheral blood. Receptor source: a man between 35 and 55 years old with active or convalescent COVID-19.

The gene calls are TRBV15 and TRBJ2-7; TRBD2 agrees at 12 bases. The CDR3 covers 15 residues. Trimming took 1 base from V and 6 from J; bases not matched to a gene: 4. CDR1 is LNHNV, CDR2 YYDKDF, per germline (reference sequence). In DNA form, the CDR3 reads TGTGCCACCAGCAGAGGACTAGCGGGAGTGAGCGAGCAGTACTTC. This encodes CATSRGLAGVSEQYF.

V usage is TRBV29-1 and J usage is TRBJ2-4; unclear D gene. Germline V gene data show CDR1 as SQVTM and CDR2 as ANQGSEA. There are 12 residues in the CDR3. Trimming took 5 bases from V and 4 from J, leaving 9 bases between them. This CDR3 is CSVRLWKNIQYF. CDR3 coding DNA: TGCAGCGTTAGACTGTGGAAAAACATTCAGTACTTC.

V is TRBV7-2 and J is TRBJ1-1, with 7 positions matching TRBD1. CDR3 length equals 16 residues. Germline V gene lookup returns CDR1 SGHTA and CDR2 FQGNSA. Unmatched junction bases numbered 12, after V lost 4 bases and J lost 4 bases. The CDR3 DNA reads as TGTGCCAGCAGCTCCAGACAGGGCTTTCGGGTCACTGAAGCTTTCTTT. It codes for CASSSRQGFRVTEAFF. The variable domain in full, completed from reference TRBV7-2 and TRBJ1-1, reads GAGVSQSPSNKVTEKGKDVELRCDPISGHTALYWYRQSLGQGLEFLIYFQGNSAPDKSGLPSDRFSAERTGGSVSTLTIQRTQQEDSAVYLCASSSRQGFRVTEAFFGQGTRLTVV.

This clone was counted between two and nine times. The gene calls are TRBV4-1 and TRBJ1-3, with D maybe TRBD1 (6 bases). The CDR3 contains 16 residues. V was cut by 1 base and J by 4 bases, with 14 bases left in between. Germline V gives CDR1 MGHRA, CDR2 YSYEKL. CDR3 sequence (DNA): TGCGCCAGCAGCCAAGTGGCCCAGGGGACCGGAAACACCATATATTTT. This codes for CASSQVAQGTGNTIYF.

The chain has TRBV2 and TRBJ1-2; 9 bases align to TRBD1. From germline, CDR1 is SNHLY and CDR2 FYNNEI. Trimming at V came to 1 base and at J to 8 bases, leaving 8 bases not matched to a gene. This CDR3 spans 15 amino acids. The CDR3 DNA is TGTGCCAGCAGTGAAGGGATACAGGGGGCGAAGGGCTACACCTTC. This encodes CASSEGIQGAKGYTF.

The genes are TRBV7-2 and TRBJ2-1, with 9 bases matching TRBD2. J was trimmed by 5 bases and V by 6 bases; bases with no gene match: 11. The CDR3 extends over 16 amino acids. Per the germline V gene, CDR1 is SGHTA and CDR2 is FQGNSA. CDR3 loop: CASSPGRGGKDNEQFF. CDR3 coding DNA: TGTGCCAGCAGTCCAGGGCGGGGGGGGAAGGACAATGAGCAGTTCTTC.

This chain joins TRBV7-9 and TRBJ1-2, with D perhaps TRBD1 (5 bases). The V end was cut by 0 bases, the J end by 4 bases, with 9 bases between. The length of the CDR3 is 14 residues. From germline, CDR1 is SEHNR and CDR2 FQNEAQ (reference sequence). DNA of the CDR3: TGTGCCAGCAGCTTAGCAGGGGTAGTCTATGGCTACACCTTC. The encoded protein is CASSLAGVVYGYTF.

The rearrangement joins TRBV19 to TRBJ1-1; weak D call: TRBD1 (5 bases). This CDR3 region has 14 residues. Germline V CDR1 and CDR2: LNHDA, SQIVND (reference sequence). The V and J ends lost 3 bases and 5 bases respectively, with 13 bases between them. The CDR3 reads CASSIKAGMTEAFF. CDR3 DNA sequence: TGTGCCAGTAGTATTAAGGCAGGGATGACTGAAGCTTTCTTT.

The genes are TRBV5-1 and TRBJ2-3; 8 bases line up with TRBD2. Germline CDR1 SGHRS, CDR2 YFSETQ. The CDR3 sequence is 15 residues long. V lost 4 bases and J lost 5; bases outside the gene matches: 9. The CDR3 DNA follows: TGCGCCAGCAGCCCCGGGAGGGGCCCCCTAGATACGCAGTATTTT. This gives the protein CASSPGRGPLDTQYF. The whole variable domain, filled in from reference TRBV5-1 and TRBJ2-3, reads KAGVTQTPRYLIKTRGQQVTLSCSPISGHRSVSWYQQTPGQGLQFLFEYFSETQRNKGNFPGRFSGRQFSNSRSEMNVSTLELGDSALYLCASSPGRGPLDTQYFGPGTRLTVL.

This chain connects TRBV10-2 to TRBJ1-1; 10 bases fit TRBD1. After removal of 5 bases from V and 2 bases from J, the junction contained 5 bases not matched to a gene. The CDR3 length is 15 residues. Germline V gene lookup returns CDR1 WSHSY and CDR2 SAAADI. CDR3 in DNA: TGCGCCAGCAGTTCCCGGACAGGGGGTAACACTGAAGCTTTCTTT. Encoded protein: CASSSRTGGNTEAFF.

This clone has ten or more counts. V and J are TRBV19 and TRBJ1-5, with 10 bases fitting TRBD1. V lost 4 bases, J lost 4 bases, and 13 bases stayed unmatched. This CDR3 is built from 18 residues. Germline V lookup: CDR1 LNHDA, CDR2 SQIVND (reference sequence). CDR3 sequence: CASSNPRLRTGGNQPQHF. For the CDR3, the DNA is TGTGCCAGTAGTAACCCTCGGCTCCGGACAGGGGGGAATCAGCCCCAGCATTTT.

The chain employs TRBV7-9 and TRBJ2-1; D unclear. V shed 1 base and J shed 6 bases, with 10 bases lying between them. Germline V gene sequence: CDR1 SEHNR, CDR2 FQNEAQ (reference sequence). This CDR3 is 14 amino acids long. The CDR3 region is CASSLEPPGNEQFF. The CDR3 nucleotides are TGTGCCAGCAGCTTAGAGCCGCCGGGCAATGAGCAGTTCTTC.

The chain joins TRBV12-5 to TRBJ2-1, with 10 bases identical to TRBD2. Looked up from germline, CDR1 is LGHNT and CDR2 is FRNRAP. The V gene end was trimmed by 4 bases and the J gene end by 8 bases; junction bases not matched to a gene: 5. CDR3 length: 14 residues. CDR3 loop: CASGSGLAIDEQFF. The DNA for the CDR3 is TGTGCTAGTGGTTCGGGACTAGCGATCGATGAGCAGTTCTTC. Filled out from reference TRBV12-5 and TRBJ2-1, the complete variable domain reads DARVTQTPRHKVTEMGQEVTMRCQPILGHNTVFWYRQTMMQGLELLAYFRNRAPLDDSGMPKDRFSAEMPDATLATLKIQPSEPRDSAVYFCASGSGLAIDEQFFGPGTRLTVL.

CDR3 bases: TGTGCCAGCAAGGAGCGGGGGGGACCTTACGAGCAGTACTTC. It specifies CASKERGGPYEQYF. J is TRBJ2-7 and V is TRBV6-5; 10 bases match TRBD2. With V trimmed by 7 bases and J by 4 bases, 7 bases remained unmatched. Germline V gene data show CDR1 as MNHEY and CDR2 as SVGAGI. CDR3 size: 14 residues.

This clone was seen once. In DNA, the CDR3 is TGCGCCAGCAGCGCTACCGGGACAGGCCACGAGCAGTACTTC. Translated, it gives CASSATGTGHEQYF. The chain uses TRBV5-1 and TRBJ2-7, with 8 bases identical to TRBD1. Germline trimming cut 4 bases from V and 5 bases from J; bases unmatched to any gene: 8. Per the germline V gene, CDR1 is SGHRS and CDR2 is YFSETQ. The CDR3 has 14 amino acids.

The CDR3 DNA is TGTGCCAGCAGTTTCGAGGGTACTGAAGCTTTCTTT. Its translation is CASSFEGTEAFF. This chain joins TRBV6-2 or TRBV6-3 and TRBJ1-1; unclear D gene. Per germline, CDR1 MNHEY and CDR2 SVGEGT. The V end was cut by 4 bases, the J end by 5 bases, with 8 bases between. The length of the CDR3 is 12 residues.

The chain couples TRBV19 to TRBJ2-1; 9 positions match TRBD2. The CDR3 is 15 residues long. Germline CDR1 is LNHDA and CDR2 is SQIVND (reference sequence). After removal of 6 bases from V and 6 bases from J, the junction contained 9 bases not matched to a gene. The CDR3 DNA reads as TGTGCCAGTAGCGATGCGGGGGGGCCAGTCAATGAGCAGTTCTTC. This gives the protein CASSDAGGPVNEQFF. The entire variable domain, with the rest obtained from reference TRBV19 and TRBJ2-1, is as follows: DGGITQSPKYLFRKEGQNVTLSCEQNLNHDAMYWYRQDPGQGLRLIYYSQIVNDFQKGDIAEGYSVSREKKESFPLTVTSAQKNPTAFYLCASSDAGGPVNEQFFGPGTRLTVL.

Worth noting for this clone: This sample includes further DNA sequences coding for the same CDR3. The rearrangement links TRBV10-2 to TRBJ2-7; no clear D. Germline V gene sequence: CDR1 WSHSY, CDR2 SAAADI. Trimming cost V 5 bases and J 3 bases, with 5 bases left between them. The CDR3 is made up of 11 amino acids. DNA of the CDR3: TGCGCCAGCAGTCCGAGCTACGAGCAGTACTTC. Protein product: CASSPSYEQYF.

This clone was picked up one time. The rearrangement links TRBV9 to TRBJ1-6, with D unclear. V was trimmed by 6 bases and J by 3 bases, leaving 7 bases between them. From germline, CDR1 is SGDLS and CDR2 YYNGEE. The length of the CDR3 is 13 residues. The CDR3 region is CASTRDYNSPLHF. In DNA, the CDR3 is TGTGCCAGCACCCGAGACTATAATTCACCCCTCCACTTT.

The chain recombines TRBV21-1 with TRBJ2-3; TRBD2, the table's D call, lacks a check against the DNA. TRBV21-1 is a recognized pseudogene. CDR3 length: 13 amino acids. As DNA, the CDR3 is TGTGCCAGCAGCCTAGCGAGCACAGATACGCAGTATTTT. Amino acid sequence: CASSLASTDTQYF.

The chain links TRBV12-3 or TRBV12-4 to TRBJ1-2; no definite D call. CDR3 length equals 13 residues. Trimming cost V 5 bases and J 3 bases, with 10 bases left between them. CDR3 sequence: CASSVNRDYGYTF. CDR3 DNA: TGTGCCAGCAGTGTGAACCGAGACTATGGCTACACCTTC.

The count of this clone is one. The chain links TRBV3-1 (or the pseudogene TRBV3-2) to TRBJ2-3; D is uncertain. The V end was cut by 3 bases, the J end by 5 bases, with 9 bases between. Germline values: CDR1 LGHDT, CDR2 YNNKEL (reference sequence). The CDR3 consists of 13 residues. This CDR3 reads CASSQNLIDTQYF. The DNA of the CDR3 is TGTGCCAGCAGCCAGAACTTGATAGATACGCAGTATTTT.

This clone was found once. The rearrangement uses TRBV6-5 and TRBJ1-1; tentative D call: TRBD1 (5 bases). CDR3 length: 13 amino acids. Germline-derived CDR1 and CDR2 are MNHEY and SVGAGI. Trimming removed 7 bases at V and 1 base at J, with 10 bases between. The CDR3: CASMGLQNTEAFF. CDR3 in DNA: TGTGCCAGCATGGGACTGCAGAACACTGAAGCTTTCTTT.

The J gene is TRBJ2-7, the V gene TRBV9; the D gene is possibly TRBD2 (5 bases). The CDR3 is 15 amino acids. Germline CDR1 is SGDLS and CDR2 is YYNGEE. The V end was cut by 4 bases, the J end by 4 bases, with 18 bases between. In DNA form, the CDR3 reads TGTGCCAGCAGCCCCGCGGACTCCTACTTATACGAGCAGTACTTC. Protein sequence: CASSPADSYLYEQYF.

The V gene is TRBV24-1, the J gene TRBJ1-2; 9 bases match TRBD1. The CDR3 extends over 14 amino acids. Trimming at V came to 4 bases and at J to 7 bases, leaving 6 bases not matched to a gene. Germline-derived CDR1 and CDR2 are KGHDR and SFDVKD. CDR3: CATSEPGQGSGYTF. The CDR3 DNA reads as TGTGCCACCAGTGAACCGGGACAGGGCTCTGGCTACACCTTC.

The gene calls are TRBV19 and TRBJ2-7, with D perhaps matching TRBD1 (6 bases). The CDR3 consists of 13 residues. CDR1 is LNHDA and CDR2 is SQIVND in the germline V gene (reference sequence). Trimming took off 5 bases at V and 5 bases at J, with 13 bases between the two ends. In DNA, the CDR3 is TGTGCCAGTAGTGCGTCAGGGGCCCACGAGCAGTACTTC. Translating gives CASSASGAHEQYF. Full variable domain (rest looked up from reference TRBV19 and TRBJ2-7): DGGITQSPKYLFRKEGQNVTLSCEQNLNHDAMYWYRQDPGQGLRLIYYSQIVNDFQKGDIAEGYSVSREKKESFPLTVTSAQKNPTAFYLCASSASGAHEQYFGPGTRLTVT.

There are a few counts of this clone. This chain connects TRBV7-9 to TRBJ1-4; perhaps TRBD1 as D (5 bases). Trimming shortened V by 1 base and J by 6 bases, and 9 bases separated the two germline ends. This CDR3 comprises 14 residues. CDR1 SEHNR and CDR2 FQNEAQ come from the germline V gene (reference sequence). CDR3 nucleotides: TGTGCCAGCAGCTTAGGCAGGGAGGATGAAAAACTGTTTTTT. This encodes CASSLGREDEKLFF.